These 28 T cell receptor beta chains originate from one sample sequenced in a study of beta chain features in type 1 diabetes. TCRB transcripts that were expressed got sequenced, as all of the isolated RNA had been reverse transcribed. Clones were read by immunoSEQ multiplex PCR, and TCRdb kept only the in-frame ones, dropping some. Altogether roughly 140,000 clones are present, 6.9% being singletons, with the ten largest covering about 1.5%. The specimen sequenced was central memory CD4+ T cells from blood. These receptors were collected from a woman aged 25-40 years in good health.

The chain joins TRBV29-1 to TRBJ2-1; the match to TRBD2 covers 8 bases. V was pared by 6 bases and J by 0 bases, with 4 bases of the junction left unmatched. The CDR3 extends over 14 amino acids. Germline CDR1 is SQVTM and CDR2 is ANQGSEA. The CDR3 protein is CSVASGSSYNEQFF. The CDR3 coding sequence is TGCAGCGTCGCAAGCGGGAGCTCCTACAATGAGCAGTTCTTC.

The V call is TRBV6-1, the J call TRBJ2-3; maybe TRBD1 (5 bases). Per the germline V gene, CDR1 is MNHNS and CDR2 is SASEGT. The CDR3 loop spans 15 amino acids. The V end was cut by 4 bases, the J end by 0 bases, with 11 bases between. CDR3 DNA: TGTGCCAGCAGTGGAAACAGGAGAAGCACAGATACGCAGTATTTT. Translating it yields CASSGNRRSTDTQYF.

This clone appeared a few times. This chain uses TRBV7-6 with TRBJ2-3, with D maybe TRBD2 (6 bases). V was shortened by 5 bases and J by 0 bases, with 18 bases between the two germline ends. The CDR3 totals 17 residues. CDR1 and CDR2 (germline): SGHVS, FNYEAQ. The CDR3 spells CASSPHQIAESTDTQYF. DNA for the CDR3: TGTGCCAGCAGCCCACACCAAATAGCGGAGAGCACAGATACGCAGTATTTT.

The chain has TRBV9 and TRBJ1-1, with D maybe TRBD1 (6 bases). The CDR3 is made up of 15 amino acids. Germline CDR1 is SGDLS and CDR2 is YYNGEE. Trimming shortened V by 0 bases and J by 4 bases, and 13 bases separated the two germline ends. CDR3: CASSVATSGVTEAFF. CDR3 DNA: TGTGCCAGCAGCGTAGCTACCTCAGGGGTCACTGAAGCTTTCTTT.

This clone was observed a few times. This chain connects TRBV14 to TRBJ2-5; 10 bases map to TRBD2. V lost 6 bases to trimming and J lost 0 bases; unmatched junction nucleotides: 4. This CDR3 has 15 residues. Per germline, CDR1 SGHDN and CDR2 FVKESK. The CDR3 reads CASRRTSGYQETQYF. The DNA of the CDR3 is TGTGCCAGCAGAAGGACTAGCGGATACCAAGAGACCCAGTACTTC.

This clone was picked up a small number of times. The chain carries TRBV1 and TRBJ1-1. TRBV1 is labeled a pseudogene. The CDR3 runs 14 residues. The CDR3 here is CTSSHPRGLTEAFF. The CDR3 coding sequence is TGCACCAGCAGCCATCCCCGCGGGTTAACTGAAGCTTTCTTT.

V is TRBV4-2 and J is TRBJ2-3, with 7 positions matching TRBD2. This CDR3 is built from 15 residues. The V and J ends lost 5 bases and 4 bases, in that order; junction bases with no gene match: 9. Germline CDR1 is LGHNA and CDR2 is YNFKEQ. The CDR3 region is CASSGERGRADTQYF. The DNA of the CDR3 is TGTGCCAGCAGCGGAGAGCGGGGACGGGCAGATACGCAGTATTTT.

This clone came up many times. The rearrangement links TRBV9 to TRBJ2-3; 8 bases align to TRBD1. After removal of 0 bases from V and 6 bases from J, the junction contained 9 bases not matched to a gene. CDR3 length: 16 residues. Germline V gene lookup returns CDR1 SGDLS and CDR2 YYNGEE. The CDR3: CASSVALQGAGDTQYF. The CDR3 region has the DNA TGTGCCAGCAGCGTAGCTCTTCAGGGGGCCGGCGATACGCAGTATTTT.

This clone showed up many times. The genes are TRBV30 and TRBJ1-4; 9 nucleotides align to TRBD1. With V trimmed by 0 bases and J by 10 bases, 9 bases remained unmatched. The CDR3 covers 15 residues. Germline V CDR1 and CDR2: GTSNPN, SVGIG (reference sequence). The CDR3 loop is CAWSVPGTGKGKLFF. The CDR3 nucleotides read TGTGCCTGGAGTGTACCCGGGACAGGGAAAGGAAAACTGTTTTTT.

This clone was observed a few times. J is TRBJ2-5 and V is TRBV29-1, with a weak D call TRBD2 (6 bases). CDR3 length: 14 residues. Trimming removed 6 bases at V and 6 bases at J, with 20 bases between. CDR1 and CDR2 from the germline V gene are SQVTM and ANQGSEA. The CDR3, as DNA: TGCAGCGTGACCACTGGGGGAGGTGGAAAGACCCAGTACTTC. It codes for CSVTTGGGGKTQYF. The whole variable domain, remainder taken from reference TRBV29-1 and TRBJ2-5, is SAVISQKPSRDICQRGTSLTIQCQVDSQVTMMFWYRQQPGQSLTLIATANQGSEATYESGFVIDKFPISRPNLTFSTLTVSNMSPEDSSIYLCSVTTGGGGKTQYFGPGTRLLVL.

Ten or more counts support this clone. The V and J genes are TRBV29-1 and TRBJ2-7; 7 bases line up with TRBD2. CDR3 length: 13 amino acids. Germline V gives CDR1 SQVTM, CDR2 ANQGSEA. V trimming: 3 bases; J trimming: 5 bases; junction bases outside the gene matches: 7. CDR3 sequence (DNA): TGCAGCGTTGATATGGCGGGAGTCCACGAGCAGTACTTC. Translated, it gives CSVDMAGVHEQYF.

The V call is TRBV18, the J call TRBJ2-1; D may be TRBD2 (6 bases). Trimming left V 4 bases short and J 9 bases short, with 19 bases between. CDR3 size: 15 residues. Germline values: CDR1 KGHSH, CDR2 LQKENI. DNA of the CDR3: TGTGCCAGCTCACTGCGGGGAACTGGGGGTGGTGAGCAGTTCTTC. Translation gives CASSLRGTGGGEQFF.

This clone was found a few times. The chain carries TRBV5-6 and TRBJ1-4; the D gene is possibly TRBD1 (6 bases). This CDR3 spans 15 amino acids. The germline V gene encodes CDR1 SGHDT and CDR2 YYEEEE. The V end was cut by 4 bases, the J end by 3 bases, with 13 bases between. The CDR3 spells CASSGEQGANEKLFF. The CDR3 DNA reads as TGTGCCAGCAGCGGGGAACAGGGTGCTAATGAAAAACTGTTTTTT.

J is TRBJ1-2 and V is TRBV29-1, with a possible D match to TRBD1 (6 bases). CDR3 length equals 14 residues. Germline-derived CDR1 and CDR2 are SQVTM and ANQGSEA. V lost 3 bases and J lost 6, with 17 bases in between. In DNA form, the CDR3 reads TGCAGCGTTGAGCCCTACAGGGATAGGAATGGCTACACCTTC. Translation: CSVEPYRDRNGYTF.

For the CDR3, the DNA is TGTGCCAGCAGTCAACCTGCCAGACAGTTCCACACCTTC. Protein: CASSQPARQFHTF. The J gene is TRBJ1-2, the V gene TRBV6-5; tentative D call: TRBD1 (5 bases). Trimming shortened V by 5 bases and J by 12 bases, and 19 bases separated the two germline ends. Germline V gene data show CDR1 as MNHEY and CDR2 as SVGAGI. The CDR3 runs to 13 residues.

The DNA for the CDR3 is TGTGCCAGCAGCCCAGAAACGGGAGGACACAATGAGCAGTTCTTC. Translation gives CASSPETGGHNEQFF. The J gene is TRBJ2-1, the V gene TRBV7-9, with 7 bases matching TRBD2. V was clipped by 5 bases and J by 5 bases; unmatched bases: 9. The germline V gene encodes CDR1 SEHNR and CDR2 FQNEAQ (reference sequence). The CDR3 length is 15 residues.

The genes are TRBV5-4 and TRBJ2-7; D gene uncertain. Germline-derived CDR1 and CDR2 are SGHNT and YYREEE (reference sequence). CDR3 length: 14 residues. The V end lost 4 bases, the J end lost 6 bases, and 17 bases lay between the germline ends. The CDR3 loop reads CASSPPPPSLEQYF. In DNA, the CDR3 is TGTGCCAGCAGCCCCCCCCCTCCCTCTCTCGAGCAGTACTTC.

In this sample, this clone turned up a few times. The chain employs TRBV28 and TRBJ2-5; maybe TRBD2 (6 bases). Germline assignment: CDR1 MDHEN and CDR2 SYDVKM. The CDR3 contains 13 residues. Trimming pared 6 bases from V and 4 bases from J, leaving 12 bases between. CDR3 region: CASSGRDAETQYF. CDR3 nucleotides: TGTGCCAGCAGCGGGCGGGATGCAGAGACCCAGTACTTC.

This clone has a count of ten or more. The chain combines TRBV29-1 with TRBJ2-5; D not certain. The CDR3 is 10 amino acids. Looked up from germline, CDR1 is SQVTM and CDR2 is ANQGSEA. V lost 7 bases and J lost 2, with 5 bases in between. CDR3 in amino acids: CSASQETQYF. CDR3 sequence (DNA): TGCAGCGCCAGTCAAGAGACCCAGTACTTC.

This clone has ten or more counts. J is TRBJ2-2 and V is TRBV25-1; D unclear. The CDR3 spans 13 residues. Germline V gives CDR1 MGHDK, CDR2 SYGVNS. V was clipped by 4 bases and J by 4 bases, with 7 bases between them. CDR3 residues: CASSAQVTGELFF. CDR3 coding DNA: TGTGCCAGCAGTGCGCAGGTCACCGGGGAGCTGTTTTTT.

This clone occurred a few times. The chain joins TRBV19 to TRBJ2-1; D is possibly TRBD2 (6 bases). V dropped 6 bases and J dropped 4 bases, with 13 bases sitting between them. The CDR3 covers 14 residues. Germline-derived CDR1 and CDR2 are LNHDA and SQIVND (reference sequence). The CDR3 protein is CASSNSREYNEQFF. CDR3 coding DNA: TGTGCCAGTAGCAACTCTCGGGAGTACAATGAGCAGTTCTTC.

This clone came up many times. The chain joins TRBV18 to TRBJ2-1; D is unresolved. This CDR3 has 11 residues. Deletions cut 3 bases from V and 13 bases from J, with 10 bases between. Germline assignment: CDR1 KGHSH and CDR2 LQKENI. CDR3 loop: CASSPAENQFF. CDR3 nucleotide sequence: TGTGCCAGCTCACCCGCGGAGAATCAGTTCTTC.

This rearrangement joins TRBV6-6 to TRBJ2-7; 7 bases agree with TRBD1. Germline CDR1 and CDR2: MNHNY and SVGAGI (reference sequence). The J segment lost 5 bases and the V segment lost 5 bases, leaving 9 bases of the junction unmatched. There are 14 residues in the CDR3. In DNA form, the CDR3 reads TGTGCCAGCAGTCCGGGACAGCCCCCTAACGAGCAGTACTTC. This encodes CASSPGQPPNEQYF.

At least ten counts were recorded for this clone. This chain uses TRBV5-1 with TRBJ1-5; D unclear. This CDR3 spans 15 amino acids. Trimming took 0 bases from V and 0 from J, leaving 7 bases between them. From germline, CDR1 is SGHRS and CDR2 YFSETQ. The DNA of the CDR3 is TGCGCCAGCAGCTTGGACTCATTTAGCAATCAGCCCCAGCATTTT. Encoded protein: CASSLDSFSNQPQHF.

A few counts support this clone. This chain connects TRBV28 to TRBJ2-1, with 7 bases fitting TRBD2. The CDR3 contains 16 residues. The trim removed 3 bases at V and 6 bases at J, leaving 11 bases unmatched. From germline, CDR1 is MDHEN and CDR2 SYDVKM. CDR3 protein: CASSLSGLESFNEQFF. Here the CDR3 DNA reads TGTGCCAGCAGTTTGTCAGGACTAGAGAGTTTCAATGAGCAGTTCTTC.

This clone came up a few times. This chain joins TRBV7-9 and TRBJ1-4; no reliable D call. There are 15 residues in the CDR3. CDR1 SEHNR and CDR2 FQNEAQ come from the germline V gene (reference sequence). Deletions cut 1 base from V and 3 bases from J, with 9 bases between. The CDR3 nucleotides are TGTGCCAGCAGCTTAGGAGGGAAGTCTAATGAAAAACTGTTTTTT. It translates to CASSLGGKSNEKLFF.

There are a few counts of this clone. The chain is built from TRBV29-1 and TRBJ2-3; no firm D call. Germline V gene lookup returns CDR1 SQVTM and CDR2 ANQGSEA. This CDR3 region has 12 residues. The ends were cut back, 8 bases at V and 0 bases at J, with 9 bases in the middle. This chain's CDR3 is CSHGGSTDTQYF. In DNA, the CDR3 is TGCAGCCACGGTGGTAGCACAGATACGCAGTATTTT.

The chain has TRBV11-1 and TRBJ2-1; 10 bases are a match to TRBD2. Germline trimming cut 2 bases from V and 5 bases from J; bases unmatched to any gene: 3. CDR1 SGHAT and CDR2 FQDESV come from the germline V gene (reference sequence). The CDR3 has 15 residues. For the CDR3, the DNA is TGTGCCAGCAGCTTAACTAGCGGGACCAACAATGAGCAGTTCTTC. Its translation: CASSLTSGTNNEQFF. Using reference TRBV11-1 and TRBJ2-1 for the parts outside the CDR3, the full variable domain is EAEVAQSPRYKITEKSQAVAFWCDPISGHATLYWYRQILGQGPELLVQFQDESVVDDSQLPKDRFSAERLKGVDSTLKIQPAELGDSAMYLCASSLTSGTNNEQFFGPGTRLTVL.